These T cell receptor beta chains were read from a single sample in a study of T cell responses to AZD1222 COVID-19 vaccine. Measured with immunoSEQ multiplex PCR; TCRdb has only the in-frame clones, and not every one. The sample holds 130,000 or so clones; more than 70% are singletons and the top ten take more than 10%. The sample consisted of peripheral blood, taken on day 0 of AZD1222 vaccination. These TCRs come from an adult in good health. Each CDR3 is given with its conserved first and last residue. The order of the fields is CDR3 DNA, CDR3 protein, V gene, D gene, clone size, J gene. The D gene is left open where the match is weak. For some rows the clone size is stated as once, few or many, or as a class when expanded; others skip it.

TGTGCCAGCAGCCAAGATCCGGGACAGGGCCTCTACGAGCAGTACTTC,CASSQDPGQGLYEQYF,TRBV9,TRBD1,.,TRBJ2-7
TGCGCCAGCAGCTTCGGAGGGGAAGAGACCCAGTACTTC,CASSFGGEETQYF,TRBV5-1,.,.,TRBJ2-5
TGTGCCAGCAGCGTAGCTACAGTCCAGGGGCGCGAAAAACTGTTTTTT,CASSVATVQGREKLFF,TRBV9,.,once,TRBJ1-4
TGTGCCAGCAGCCGCTCCGAGGGTTGGGGCTACACCTTC,CASSRSEGWGYTF,TRBV7-8,.,.,TRBJ1-2
TGTGCCAGCAGTACCGGGGGCGGCGATGAGCAGTTCTTC,CASSTGGGDEQFF,TRBV2,.,once,TRBJ2-1
TGCGCCAGCAGCTTGGACAGCTTTAATCAGCCCCAGCATTTT,CASSLDSFNQPQHF,TRBV5-1,.,.,TRBJ1-5
TGTGCCAGCAGCTTGGCTCTCAGCAAGCGGGGATTCTACGAGCAGTACTTC,CASSLALSKRGFYEQYF,TRBV5-4,TRBD2,.,TRBJ2-7
TGCGCCAGCAGCTTGGTCGCCGGGGGCGATGGCTACACCTTC,CASSLVAGGDGYTF,TRBV5-1,.,.,TRBJ1-2
TGTGCCAGCAGCCAATCCACAAACACCGGGGAGCTGTTTTTT,CASSQSTNTGELFF,TRBV3-1/TRBV3-2,.,once,TRBJ2-2
TGTGCCAGCAGCTTAATACGGCGGGAGAACACCGGGGAGCTGTTTTTT,CASSLIRRENTGELFF,TRBV7-9,.,.,TRBJ2-2
TGCGCCAGCAGCCAAGAGGGCGGTTCTCCCTACGAGCAGTACTTC,CASSQEGGSPYEQYF,TRBV4-1,.,.,TRBJ2-7
TGTGCCAGTAGTATAGGGCAGCGCTCCTATGGCTACACCTTC,CASSIGQRSYGYTF,TRBV19,.,.,TRBJ1-2
TGTGCCAGCAGCTTAGATCGGGTAGCGGGGGGCATGACCAGCGAGCAGTACTTC,CASSLDRVAGGMTSEQYF,TRBV11-2,TRBD2,.,TRBJ2-7
TGTGCCAGTAGTACGTTGGTCGACTACACCTTC,CASSTLVDYTF,TRBV19,.,.,TRBJ1-2
TGTGCCAGCAGTTTTGAACAGGGAACGACTGGGGCCAACGTCCTGACTTTC,CASSFEQGTTGANVLTF,TRBV27,.,.,TRBJ2-6
TGCAGTGCTAGTGAGGGAGGGTCTGAAGCTTTCTTT,CSASEGGSEAFF,TRBV20-1,.,.,TRBJ1-1
TGTGCCAGCAGCCAAGATTGGACCCGGGGCCCCTACGAGCAGTACTTC,CASSQDWTRGPYEQYF,TRBV3-1/TRBV3-2,.,.,TRBJ2-7
TGTGCCAGCAGCTTAGATCCAGCGGGGGTCGGGGAGCTGTTTTTT,CASSLDPAGVGELFF,TRBV7-2,TRBD2,.,TRBJ2-2
TGCGCCAGCAGCCAAGGACAGGGGTCGGGCGGGGAGCTGTTTTTT,CASSQGQGSGGELFF,TRBV4-1,TRBD1,few,TRBJ2-2
TGTGCCAGCAGCTTTGGGGGGCGAGAGACCCAGTACTTC,CASSFGGRETQYF,TRBV7-3,.,.,TRBJ2-5
TGTGCCAGCAGCCCCCCCGGGGAGGGTTCGACCCAGCATTTT,CASSPPGEGSTQHF,TRBV7-2,.,few,TRBJ1-5